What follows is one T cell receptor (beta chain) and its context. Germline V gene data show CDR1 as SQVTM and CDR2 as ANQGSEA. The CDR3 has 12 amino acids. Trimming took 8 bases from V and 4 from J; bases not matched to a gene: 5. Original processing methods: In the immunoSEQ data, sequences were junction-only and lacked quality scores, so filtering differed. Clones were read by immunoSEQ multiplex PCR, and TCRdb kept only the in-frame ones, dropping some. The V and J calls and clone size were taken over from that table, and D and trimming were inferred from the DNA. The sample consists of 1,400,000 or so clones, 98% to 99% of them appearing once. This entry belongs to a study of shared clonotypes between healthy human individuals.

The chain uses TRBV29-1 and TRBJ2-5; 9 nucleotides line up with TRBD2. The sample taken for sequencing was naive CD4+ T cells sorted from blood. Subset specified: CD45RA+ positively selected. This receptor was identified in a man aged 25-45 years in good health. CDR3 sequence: CSLSGSSETQYF. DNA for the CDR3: TGCAGCCTTAGCGGGAGCTCAGAGACCCAGTACTTC.